This T cell receptor (beta chain) is from a study of blood T cell repertoires in COVID-19. In the study overall: Some COVID-19 samples were acute and others convalescent; all came from the United States, Italy and Spain.

The authors' processing: Estimation of nucleated cell counts relied on the amplification of reference gene primers. Here immunoSEQ multiplex PCR was the method, and the copy in TCRdb shows in-frame clones only, minus some. That table is the source of V, J and clone size, and D and trimming were worked out from the DNA. This sample yields about 220,000 clones, of which about 83% are seen a single time; 5.5% to 7.5% belongs to the top ten. The CDR3 has 15 residues. The germline V and J ends were trimmed by 1 base and 1 base, with 8 bases remaining between them. CDR1 is MNHEY, CDR2 SMNVEV, per germline (reference sequence). Categorization into cohorts depended on clinical history that participants reported.

J is TRBJ1-5 and V is TRBV27; D is possibly TRBD1 (6 bases). The sample consisted of PBMCs or T cells enriched from blood (not recorded which). The receptor's source is a middle-aged woman who had recovered from COVID-19. CDR3 nucleotide sequence: TGTGCCAGCAGTTTATTAACAGGGAGCAATCAGCCCCAGCATTTT. It yields the protein CASSLLTGSNQPQHF.